Detailed here is one T cell receptor (beta chain). What it binds is not known. This specimen comes from a study of cytomegalovirus exposure and HLA in healthy donors. The CDR3 length is 14 residues. Germline-derived CDR1 and CDR2 are PRHDT and FYEKMQ (reference sequence). Trimming cost V 3 bases and J 2 bases; bases outside gene matches: 3. PCR involved 60 Vbeta and 13 Jbeta primers. The protocol was immunoSEQ multiplex PCR, while the TCRdb copy is restricted to in-frame clones and leaves out a portion. The profile shows about 150,000 clones, 60% to 85% of them singletons. Study-wide findings and caveats: Later analysis demonstrated an association between a missense DCLRE1C variant and TCR beta V- and J-gene trimming. What was likely a sequencing artifact was a cluster of highly shared sequence variants.

The V gene is TRBV13, the J gene TRBJ2-7; 8 bases match TRBD2. The receptor was derived from a woman between 40 and 50 years old in good health and CMV-seronegative. Input material: PBMCs. The chain's CDR3 is CASSLSGGTYEQYF. The CDR3, as DNA: TGTGCCAGCAGCTTGAGCGGGGGAACCTACGAGCAGTACTTC.